The next 10 T cell receptor beta chains were all read from a single sample in a study of metastatic and nonmetastatic thyroid tumors. MiXCR was used by TCRdb to re-call the PCR reads. The sample lists approximately 35,000 clones, 35% to 45% occurring once. Before thyroid surgery, none of the patients had received any treatment. What was sequenced was tumor tissue. These receptors all stem from a female donor with papillary thyroid cancer or a benign thyroid nodule (not recorded which). Some clones in this sample may be carry-over from other donors' samples.

CDR3 coding DNA: TGTGCCAGCAGCGGACAGGGGGCTGGAAACACCATATATTTT. Translation: CASSGQGAGNTIYF. The chain uses TRBV9 and TRBJ1-3; 9 nucleotides line up with TRBD1. The germline V gene has CDR1 SGDLS and CDR2 YYNGEE. CDR3 size: 14 residues. Germline trimming cut 3 bases from V and 2 bases from J; bases unmatched to any gene: 0.

This clone was detected only a few times. The DNA for the CDR3 is TGTGCCAGCAGCGGGACTAGCGGGAGGACCTTCACAGATACGCAGTATTTT. Its protein product is CASSGTSGRTFTDTQYF. This rearrangement joins TRBV7-9 to TRBJ2-3; 15 bases align to TRBD2. The CDR3 is made up of 17 amino acids. The germline CDR1 and CDR2 sequences are SEHNR and FQNEAQ (reference sequence). V was clipped by 5 bases and J by 2 bases; unmatched bases: 5.

In this sample, this clone turned up a few times. This chain connects TRBV19 to TRBJ2-7, with unresolved D. The CDR3 has 13 residues. Germline-derived CDR1 and CDR2 are LNHDA and SQIVND (reference sequence). The V end was cut by 1 base, the J end by 7 bases, with 11 bases between. The CDR3 loop reads CASSIGPGWEQYF. The CDR3 DNA reads TGTGCCAGTAGTATAGGTCCAGGATGGGAGCAGTACTTC. Together with reference TRBV19 and TRBJ2-7, the CDR3 gives the full variable domain: DGGITQSPKYLFRKEGQNVTLSCEQNLNHDAMYWYRQDPGQGLRLIYYSQIVNDFQKGDIAEGYSVSREKKESFPLTVTSAQKNPTAFYLCASSIGPGWEQYFGPGTRLTVT.

This clone was seen more than once but under ten times. The genes are TRBV10-1 and TRBJ1-5, with no clear D. The germline gives CDR1 WNHNN, CDR2 SYGVQD (reference sequence). The CDR3 extends over 15 amino acids. Trimming shortened V by 0 bases and J by 1 base, and 7 bases separated the two germline ends. As DNA, the CDR3 is TGCGCCAGCAGTGAGTCGGGTGGGAGCAATCAGCCCCAGCATTTT. Translated, it gives CASSESGGSNQPQHF.

The V and J genes are TRBV6-1 and TRBJ1-6; D is uncertain. This CDR3 spans 12 amino acids. Germline CDR1 MNHNS, CDR2 SASEGT. Trimming pared 6 bases from V and 2 bases from J, leaving 2 bases between. The CDR3 reads CASRAYNSPLHF. The CDR3 nucleotides read TGTGCCAGCAGGGCCTATAATTCACCCCTCCACTTT.

This clone was seen only a few times. This sequence joins TRBV28 and TRBJ1-1; 7 bases align to TRBD1. This CDR3 has 16 amino acids. V lost 6 bases to trimming and J lost 1 base; unmatched junction nucleotides: 11. Germline CDR1 and CDR2: MDHEN and SYDVKM. In nucleotides, the CDR3 is TGTGCCAGCAGAACATTGACAGGGATTGGGAACACTGAAGCTTTCTTT. It translates to CASRTLTGIGNTEAFF.

This CDR3 reads CASSLFPGSGHGYTF. The CDR3 region has the DNA TGTGCCAGCAGTTTATTCCCCGGGTCTGGCCATGGCTACACCTTC. The chain joins TRBV27 to TRBJ1-2; D gene ambiguous. The CDR3 sequence is 15 residues long. Germline V gene sequence: CDR1 MNHEY, CDR2 SMNVEV (reference sequence). V was shortened by 1 base and J by 6 bases, with 15 bases between the two germline ends.

This clone has a handful of counts. The chain uses TRBV28 and TRBJ2-7, with D possibly matching TRBD2 (6 bases). The CDR3 has 12 amino acids. Between the trimmed V and J ends, which lost 7 bases and 2 bases, there was a span of 9 bases. Germline assignment: CDR1 MDHEN and CDR2 SYDVKM. The CDR3 sequence is CASTGGPYEQYF. The CDR3 nucleotides are TGTGCCAGCACCGGGGGACCCTACGAGCAGTACTTC. Full variable domain (remainder filled in from reference TRBV28 and TRBJ2-7): DVKVTQSSRYLVKRTGEKVFLECVQDMDHENMFWYRQDPGLGLRLIYFSYDVKMKEKGDIPEGYSVSREKKERFSLILESASTNQTSMYLCASTGGPYEQYFGPGTRLTVT.

The table lists this clone with a few counts. The chain uses TRBV15 and TRBJ2-4; D unresolved. V lost 1 base, J lost 4 bases, and 11 bases lay in between. The CDR3 consists of 15 residues. Germline V CDR1 and CDR2: LNHNV, YYDKDF (reference sequence). DNA for the CDR3: TGTGCCACCAGCAGAGGCGGAACGGAGAAAAACATTCAGTACTTC. It is translated as CATSRGGTEKNIQYF.

This chain uses TRBV9 with TRBJ2-1, with 11 bases matching TRBD2. The germline V gene has CDR1 SGDLS and CDR2 YYNGEE. CDR3 length: 15 amino acids. Trimming cost V 0 bases and J 4 bases; bases outside gene matches: 0. The CDR3 loop is CASSVVAGGYNEQFF. The CDR3 DNA follows: TGTGCCAGCAGCGTAGTAGCGGGAGGGTACAATGAGCAGTTCTTC.